The sample holds many counts of the clone carrying this T cell receptor (beta chain). This entry belongs to a study of T cells in Graves' hyperthyroidism and ophthalmopathy. Study summary: Peripheral blood draws took place at initial diagnosis, ahead of any treatment.

Researchers amplified the TCR beta CDR3 regions from RNA transcripts. Using the HTBI primer set, a first-round RT-PCR was run on the TCR CDR3. TCRdb passed the multiplex PCR reads through MiXCR, listing each CDR3 protein once. The profile covers about 260,000 distinct CDR3 sequences, with roughly 22% appearing a single time and approximately 60% taken by the ten largest. In making diagnoses, clinical symptoms, serum thyroxine and TRAb, thyroid ultrasound and orbital computed tomography were all used. V dropped 4 bases and J dropped 1; count of bases not matched to a gene: 5. This CDR3 is built from 15 residues. Germline V CDR1 and CDR2: SGHRS, YFSETQ.

V and J are TRBV5-1 and TRBJ1-1, with 9 bases that match TRBD1. What was sequenced was blood. The TCR comes from a man under 40 with Graves' ophthalmopathy. CDR3 DNA: TGCGCCAGCAGCCTCAGGACAGGGGAGAACACTGAAGCTTTCTTT. Residues: CASSLRTGENTEAFF.